Listed below are T cell receptor beta chains from one sample, sequenced in a study of identical twins. TCRdb itself ran the 5' RACE reads through MiXCR, one entry per CDR3 protein. The repertoire consists of about 460,000 distinct CDR3 sequences, with over 12% occurring once and the leading ten covering about 0.53%. This sample also belongs to another study, concerning yellow fever vaccine responses in identical twins.

Input material: CD4+ T cells sorted from blood. The receptors here all came from a young woman in good health. Each CDR3 is given with its conserved first and last residue. A D gene is named only where the DNA matches it firmly. Rows give clone size only sometimes, using once, few, many, or a class for an expanded clone.

v_call: TRBV12-3/TRBV12-4
clone_size: many
d_call: NA
j_call: TRBJ1-6
cdr3_nt: TGTGCCAGCAGTTTCGAGACAACCTCCTATAATTCACCCCTCCACTTT
cdr3_aa: CASSFETTSYNSPLHF

v_call: TRBV15
clone_size: many
d_call: TRBD1
j_call: TRBJ2-2
cdr3_nt: TGTGCCACCAGCAGAGATCAGACAGGGCGGACCGGGGAGCTGTTTTTT
cdr3_aa: CATSRDQTGRTGELFF

v_call: TRBV6-1
clone_size: NA
d_call: NA
j_call: TRBJ2-7
cdr3_nt: TGTGCCAGCAGTGGCCGAGGGCCTCTTACCTACGAGCAGTACTTC
cdr3_aa: CASSGRGPLTYEQYF

v_call: TRBV15
clone_size: NA
d_call: NA
j_call: TRBJ2-1
cdr3_nt: TGTGCCACCAGCAGTAGGGTCAATGAGCAGTTCTTC
cdr3_aa: CATSSRVNEQFF

v_call: TRBV6-2/TRBV6-3
clone_size: NA
d_call: TRBD1
j_call: TRBJ1-1
cdr3_nt: TGTGCCAGCAGTTTCGGGACAGGCCGGCCTTTCTTT
cdr3_aa: CASSFGTGRPFF

v_call: TRBV5-1
clone_size: few
d_call: TRBD1
j_call: TRBJ2-7
cdr3_nt: TGCGCCAGCAGCTCTCATGACAGGGGCTACGAGCAGTACTTC
cdr3_aa: CASSSHDRGYEQYF

v_call: TRBV5-1
clone_size: many
d_call: NA
j_call: TRBJ2-2
cdr3_nt: TGCGCCAGCAAGGGCAATACCCCGAACACCGGGGAGCTGTTTTTT
cdr3_aa: CASKGNTPNTGELFF

v_call: TRBV29-1
clone_size: many
d_call: TRBD2
j_call: TRBJ2-7
cdr3_nt: TGCAGCGTTGGAGGTAGCGGGAAAAAGGGCGAGCAGTACTTC
cdr3_aa: CSVGGSGKKGEQYF

v_call: TRBV20-1
clone_size: NA
d_call: TRBD1
j_call: TRBJ1-5
cdr3_nt: TGCAGTGCAATAAGGGGGCAAGGCAATCAGCCCCAGCATTTT
cdr3_aa: CSAIRGQGNQPQHF

v_call: TRBV7-2
clone_size: NA
d_call: NA
j_call: TRBJ1-6
cdr3_nt: TGTGCCAGCAGCTCCACCTCCCCAGGGAATTCACCCCTCCACTTT
cdr3_aa: CASSSTSPGNSPLHF

v_call: TRBV28
clone_size: few
d_call: TRBD2
j_call: TRBJ2-3
cdr3_nt: TGTGCCACTTCCCTAGGACTAGCGGGTTTCACAGATACGCAGTATTTT
cdr3_aa: CATSLGLAGFTDTQYF

v_call: TRBV7-9
clone_size: NA
d_call: NA
j_call: TRBJ2-3
cdr3_nt: TGTGCCAGCAGCTTAGACGGGATCTCGGATACGCAGTATTTT
cdr3_aa: CASSLDGISDTQYF

v_call: TRBV11-2
clone_size: few
d_call: TRBD2
j_call: TRBJ2-3
cdr3_nt: TGTGCCAGCCTAGCGGGGTCCGGAGGAGATACGCAGTATTTT
cdr3_aa: CASLAGSGGDTQYF

v_call: TRBV30
clone_size: NA
d_call: NA
j_call: TRBJ2-3
cdr3_nt: TGTGCCTGGAGTGTACAGGACTGGGGGCGAGATACGCAGTATTTT
cdr3_aa: CAWSVQDWGRDTQYF

v_call: TRBV6-1
clone_size: NA
d_call: TRBD2
j_call: TRBJ2-1
cdr3_nt: TGTGCCACCAAAGGGGGGACTAGCGGGACATTCAATGAGCAGTTCTTC
cdr3_aa: CATKGGTSGTFNEQFF

v_call: TRBV15
clone_size: few
d_call: TRBD1
j_call: TRBJ2-5
cdr3_nt: TGTGCCACCAGCTCCCGTTTAAGACAGGGGAGGAAAGAGACCCAGTACTTC
cdr3_aa: CATSSRLRQGRKETQYF

v_call: TRBV12-3/TRBV12-4
clone_size: NA
d_call: TRBD1
j_call: TRBJ1-2
cdr3_nt: TGTGCCAGCAGAATAGACAGGGCCGTTTCTGGCTACACCTTC
cdr3_aa: CASRIDRAVSGYTF

v_call: TRBV6-5
clone_size: NA
d_call: TRBD2
j_call: TRBJ2-3
cdr3_nt: TGTGCCAGCAGCTCCTCCCCGGGACTAGCGGGATTAGATACGCAGTATTTT
cdr3_aa: CASSSSPGLAGLDTQYF

v_call: TRBV3-1
clone_size: NA
d_call: TRBD1
j_call: TRBJ2-1
cdr3_nt: TGTGCCAGCAGCCAATCAGGGGGCCAGCACAATGAGCAGTTCTTC
cdr3_aa: CASSQSGGQHNEQFF

v_call: TRBV6-1
clone_size: NA
d_call: TRBD1
j_call: TRBJ2-3
cdr3_nt: TGTGCCAGCAGTGCCACTTGGACAGGGGTCACAGATACGCAGTATTTT
cdr3_aa: CASSATWTGVTDTQYF

v_call: TRBV5-6
clone_size: few
d_call: NA
j_call: TRBJ2-7
cdr3_nt: TGTGCCAGCAGCGGAAGCTCGGTCGAGCAGTACTTC
cdr3_aa: CASSGSSVEQYF

v_call: TRBV29-1
clone_size: few
d_call: NA
j_call: TRBJ2-7
cdr3_nt: TGCAGCGTTCGTGCCACCCTCCTCTACGAGCAGTACTTC
cdr3_aa: CSVRATLLYEQYF

v_call: TRBV24-1
clone_size: few
d_call: NA
j_call: TRBJ2-3
cdr3_nt: TGTGCCACCGCAACCACGGGGGCGGGAGCGACAGATACGCAGTATTTT
cdr3_aa: CATATTGAGATDTQYF

v_call: TRBV20-1
clone_size: few
d_call: TRBD2
j_call: TRBJ2-5
cdr3_nt: TGCAGTGCTGGAAAGGGACTAGCGGGAAAACGAGCACAAGAGACCCAGTACTTC
cdr3_aa: CSAGKGLAGKRAQETQYF

v_call: TRBV28
clone_size: NA
d_call: NA
j_call: TRBJ2-7
cdr3_nt: TGTGCCAGCAGTTCACAAGGACGGAGCTCCTACGAGCAGTACTTC
cdr3_aa: CASSSQGRSSYEQYF